Each of the 13 T cell receptor beta chains below was sequenced from the same sample in a study of T-cell reconstitution after alpha-beta-depleted transplantation in children. As it was prepared, the TCRbeta library received unique molecular identifiers. TCRdb passed the PCR reads through MiXCR, listing each CDR3 protein once. The repertoire holds 150,000 to 250,000 distinct CDR3 sequences, with 5.5% to 7% as singletons. This sample comprised PBMCs, obtained before TCRalphabeta/CD19-depleted stem cell transplant. The receptors were gathered from a girl in the first two years of life with combined immunodeficiency, due to receive a stem cell transplant.

This clonotype was counted many times. The chain couples TRBV13 to TRBJ2-3; no firm D call. Germline V gives CDR1 PRHDT, CDR2 FYEKMQ (reference sequence). V lost 5 bases to trimming and J lost 2 bases, with 11 bases between them. There are 14 residues in the CDR3. CDR3 in DNA: TGTGCCAGCAGCATCCGGGTTCTCACAGATACGCAGTATTTT. Protein: CASSIRVLTDTQYF.

There are many counts of this clonotype. The chain is built from TRBV15 and TRBJ2-7; D might be TRBD1 (6 bases). This CDR3 is built from 16 residues. The germline V gene has CDR1 LNHNV and CDR2 YYDKDF (reference sequence). With 3 bases removed from V and 2 bases from J, the gap between germline ends came to 17 bases. The CDR3 reads CATSRTPGHLPYEQYF. The CDR3, as DNA: TGTGCCACCAGCAGGACTCCGGGACACCTTCCCTACGAGCAGTACTTC.

This clonotype was counted many times. The chain combines TRBV4-2 with TRBJ2-5; 7 positions agree with TRBD2. Germline trimming cut 0 bases from V and 7 bases from J; bases unmatched to any gene: 14. Germline CDR1 LGHNA, CDR2 YNFKEQ. The CDR3 covers 17 residues. The CDR3 sequence is CASSQEPTPQRGGTQYF. Written as DNA, the CDR3 is TGTGCCAGCAGCCAAGAGCCCACCCCCCAGCGGGGAGGGACCCAGTACTTC.

This clonotype was counted ten times or more. The chain combines TRBV7-9 with TRBJ1-2, with D tentatively TRBD1 (5 bases). CDR3 length: 16 residues. Germline assignment: CDR1 SEHNR and CDR2 FQNEAQ (reference sequence). Deletions cut 0 bases from V and 4 bases from J, with 15 bases between. This CDR3 is CASSLAQTETLYGYTF. CDR3 in DNA: TGTGCCAGCAGCTTAGCCCAGACAGAAACCCTCTATGGCTACACCTTC.

This clonotype was seen many times. The rearrangement uses TRBV4-3 and TRBJ1-4; D not certain. V shed 0 bases and J shed 6 bases, with 20 bases lying between them. CDR3 length equals 18 residues. CDR1 is LGHNA and CDR2 is YSLEER in the germline V gene. The CDR3 DNA sequence: TGCGCCAGCAGCCAAGATTCAGTTTCGGCTGCACCCCATGAAAAACTGTTTTTT. This encodes CASSQDSVSAAPHEKLFF.

This clonotype was counted at least ten times. The chain uses TRBV20-1 and TRBJ2-3; tentatively, D is TRBD1 or TRBD2 (6 bases each). The V end was cut by 3 bases, the J end by 6 bases, with 22 bases between. Germline CDR1 and CDR2: DFQATT and SNEGSKA (reference sequence). The CDR3 has 16 amino acids. The CDR3 DNA is TGCAGTGCTAGCGACTACGGCAGGGGACTGGCGGATACGCAGTATTTT. It codes for CSASDYGRGLADTQYF.

This clonotype was seen many times. This chain uses TRBV20-1 with TRBJ2-3; 7 bases agree with TRBD1. Trimming took 4 bases from V and 5 from J; bases not matched to a gene: 12. The CDR3 totals 15 residues. Per the germline V gene, CDR1 is DFQATT and CDR2 is SNEGSKA (reference sequence). The CDR3 is CSAINIGTELDTQYF. The CDR3, as DNA: TGCAGTGCTATCAACATCGGGACAGAGCTAGATACGCAGTATTTT.

This clonotype was counted many times. The chain joins TRBV12-3 or TRBV12-4 to TRBJ2-5, with D tentatively TRBD2 (7 bases). This CDR3 comprises 14 residues. Trimming left V 0 bases short and J 5 bases short, with 10 bases between. As DNA, the CDR3 is TGTGCCAGCAGTTTAGCGGGGGGGCTGGAGACCCAGTACTTC. As protein: CASSLAGGLETQYF.

This clonotype was detected ten times or more. The chain carries TRBV20-1 and TRBJ2-5, with 7 nucleotides matching TRBD1. The trim removed 6 bases at V and 3 bases at J, leaving 13 bases unmatched. CDR1 is DFQATT, CDR2 SNEGSKA, per germline (reference sequence). The CDR3 runs 15 residues. The chain's CDR3 is CSARQGNGAEETQYF. CDR3 bases: TGCAGTGCACGACAGGGAAATGGGGCCGAAGAGACCCAGTACTTC.

This clonotype was seen repeatedly, ten times or more. The chain links TRBV16 to TRBJ1-1; 8 positions match TRBD1. Germline V lookup: CDR1 KGHSY, CDR2 FQNENV. Germline trimming cut 0 bases from V and 8 bases from J; bases unmatched to any gene: 5. This CDR3 is built from 14 residues. The CDR3 reads CASSQSGQGLEAFF. The CDR3 DNA follows: TGTGCCAGCAGCCAATCCGGACAGGGTTTAGAAGCTTTCTTT.

This clonotype was detected a few times. V and J are TRBV6-1 and TRBJ2-5, with D possibly TRBD1 on 5 matching bases. V lost 3 bases, J lost 5 bases, and 19 bases lay in between. The V gene's germline CDR1 is MNHNS and CDR2 SASEGT. CDR3 length equals 16 residues. The CDR3 DNA reads as TGTGCCAGCAGTGAGGGGCCCGGGCAGGGCGGCGAGACCCAGTACTTC. Amino acid sequence: CASSEGPGQGGETQYF.

This clonotype was recorded many times. This chain joins TRBV13 and TRBJ2-1, with D uncertain. Trimming cost V 4 bases and J 0 bases, with 10 bases left between them. Germline loops: CDR1 PRHDT, CDR2 FYEKMQ (reference sequence). This CDR3 region has 15 residues. The CDR3 region has the DNA TGTGCCAGCAGCTCCGACAAAGGCTCCTACAATGAGCAGTTCTTC. Translated: CASSSDKGSYNEQFF.

In regard to this clonotype: At one of its ends the junction is not consistent with the germline gene, which may arise from a read error. J is TRBJ2-7 and V is TRBV28; D remains ambiguous. The length of the CDR3 is 11 residues. CDR1 and CDR2 from the germline V gene are MDHEN and SYDVKM. CDR3 nucleotide sequence: TGTGCCAGCAGCGGCGGCTACGACCAGTACTTC. Translation: CASSGGYDQYF.